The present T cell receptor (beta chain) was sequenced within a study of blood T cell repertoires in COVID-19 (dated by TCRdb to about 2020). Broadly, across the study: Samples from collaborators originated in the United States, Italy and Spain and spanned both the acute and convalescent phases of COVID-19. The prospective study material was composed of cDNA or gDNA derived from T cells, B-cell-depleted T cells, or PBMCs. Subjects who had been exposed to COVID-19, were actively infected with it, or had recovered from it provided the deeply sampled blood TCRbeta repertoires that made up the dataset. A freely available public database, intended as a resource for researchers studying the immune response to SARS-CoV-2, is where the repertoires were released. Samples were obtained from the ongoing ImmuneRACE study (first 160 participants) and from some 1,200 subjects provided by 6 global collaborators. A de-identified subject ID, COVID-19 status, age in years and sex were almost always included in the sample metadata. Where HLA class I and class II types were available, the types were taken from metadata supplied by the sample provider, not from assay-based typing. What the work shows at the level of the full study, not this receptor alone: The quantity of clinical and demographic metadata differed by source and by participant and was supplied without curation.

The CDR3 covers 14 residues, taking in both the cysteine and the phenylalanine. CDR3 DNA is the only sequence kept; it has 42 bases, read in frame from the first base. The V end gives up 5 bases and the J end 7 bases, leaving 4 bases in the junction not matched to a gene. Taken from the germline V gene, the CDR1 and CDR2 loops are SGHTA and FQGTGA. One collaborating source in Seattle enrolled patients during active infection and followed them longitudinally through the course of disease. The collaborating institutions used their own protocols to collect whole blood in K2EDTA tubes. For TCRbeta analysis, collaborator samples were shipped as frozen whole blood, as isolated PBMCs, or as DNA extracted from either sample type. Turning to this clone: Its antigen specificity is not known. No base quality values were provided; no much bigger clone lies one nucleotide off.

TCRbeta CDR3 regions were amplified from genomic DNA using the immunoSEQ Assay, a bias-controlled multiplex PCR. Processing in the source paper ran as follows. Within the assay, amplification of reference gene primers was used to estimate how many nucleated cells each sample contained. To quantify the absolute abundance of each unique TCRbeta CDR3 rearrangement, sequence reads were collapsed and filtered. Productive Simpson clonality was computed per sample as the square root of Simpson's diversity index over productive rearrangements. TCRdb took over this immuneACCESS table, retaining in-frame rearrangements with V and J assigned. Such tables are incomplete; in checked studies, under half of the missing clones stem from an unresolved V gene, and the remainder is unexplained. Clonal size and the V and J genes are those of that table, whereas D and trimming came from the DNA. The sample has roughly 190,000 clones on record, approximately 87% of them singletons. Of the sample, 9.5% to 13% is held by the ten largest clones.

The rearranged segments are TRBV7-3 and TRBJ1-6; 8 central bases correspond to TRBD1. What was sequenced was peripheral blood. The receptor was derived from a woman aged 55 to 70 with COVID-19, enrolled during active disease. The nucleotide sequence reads TGTGCCAGCAGCCAGAGACAGGGGAATTCACCCCTCCACTTT. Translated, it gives CASSQRQGNSPLHF.